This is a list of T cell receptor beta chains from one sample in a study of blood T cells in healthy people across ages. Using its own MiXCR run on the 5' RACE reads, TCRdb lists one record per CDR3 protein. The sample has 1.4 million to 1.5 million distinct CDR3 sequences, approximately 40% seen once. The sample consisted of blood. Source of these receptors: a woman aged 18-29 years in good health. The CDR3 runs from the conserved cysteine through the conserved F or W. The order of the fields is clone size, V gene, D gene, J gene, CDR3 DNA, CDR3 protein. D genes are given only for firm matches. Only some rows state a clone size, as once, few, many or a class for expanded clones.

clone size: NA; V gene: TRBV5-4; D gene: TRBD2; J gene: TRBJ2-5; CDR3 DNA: TGTGCCAGCAGCTTGGCTGGACTAGCGTCTTACAATGAGCAGTACTTC; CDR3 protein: CASSLAGLASYNEQYF
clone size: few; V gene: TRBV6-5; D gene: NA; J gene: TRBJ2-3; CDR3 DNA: TGTGCCAGCAGTTACGGTCAAGATACGCAGTATTTT; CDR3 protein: CASSYGQDTQYF
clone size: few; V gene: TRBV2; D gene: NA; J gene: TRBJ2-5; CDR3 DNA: TGTGCCAGCAGCAAAGCGACAGCTCAAGAGACCCAGTACTTC; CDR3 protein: CASSKATAQETQYF
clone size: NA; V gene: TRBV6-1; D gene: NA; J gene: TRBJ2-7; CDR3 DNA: TGTGCCAGCAGTGAAAATGGGGCCTACGAGCAGTACTTC; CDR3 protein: CASSENGAYEQYF
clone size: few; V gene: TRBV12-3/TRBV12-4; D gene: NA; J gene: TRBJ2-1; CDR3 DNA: TGTGCCAGCAGTTTAGGGCCGGGAAGGTCGGATAATGAGCAGTTCTTC; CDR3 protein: CASSLGPGRSDNEQFF
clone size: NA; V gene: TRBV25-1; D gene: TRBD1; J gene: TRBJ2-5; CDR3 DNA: TGTGCCAGCAGTGCATCAGACAGGGGTGAGACCCAGTACTTC; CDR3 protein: CASSASDRGETQYF
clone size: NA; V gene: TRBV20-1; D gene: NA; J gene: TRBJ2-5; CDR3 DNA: TGCAGCCTCGCCGGCCAAGAGACCCAGTACTTC; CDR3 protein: CSLAGQETQYF
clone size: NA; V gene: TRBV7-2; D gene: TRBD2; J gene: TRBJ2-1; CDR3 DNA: TGTGCCAGCAGTTTGGGACTACCCTCCTACAATGAGCAGTTCTTC; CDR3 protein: CASSLGLPSYNEQFF
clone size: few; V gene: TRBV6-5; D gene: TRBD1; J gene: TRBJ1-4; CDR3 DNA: TGTGCCAGCAGTTACACCGCAACAGGGGGCGGTGAAAAACTGTTTTTT; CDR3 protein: CASSYTATGGGEKLFF
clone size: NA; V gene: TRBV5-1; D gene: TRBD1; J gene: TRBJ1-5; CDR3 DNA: TGCGCCAGCAGCTTGGAGGGACAGGGTAGCAATCAGCCCCAGCATTTT; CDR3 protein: CASSLEGQGSNQPQHF
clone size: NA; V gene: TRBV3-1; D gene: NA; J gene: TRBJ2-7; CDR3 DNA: TGTGCCAGCAGCCCTACTGAGTTCTCCTACAATGAGCAGTACTTC; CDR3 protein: CASSPTEFSYNEQYF
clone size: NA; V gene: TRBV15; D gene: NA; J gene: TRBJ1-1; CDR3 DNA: TGTGCCACCAGCAGAGATTCGACTGAAGCTTTCTTT; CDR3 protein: CATSRDSTEAFF
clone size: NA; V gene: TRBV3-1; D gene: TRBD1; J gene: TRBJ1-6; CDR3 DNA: TGTGCCAGCAGCCAGCAGGGGGAGGATTCACCCCTCCACTTT; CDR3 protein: CASSQQGEDSPLHF